This T cell receptor beta chain stems from a study of control samples from healthy donors and cancer patients. The table came from immunoSEQ multiplex PCR; TCRdb's copy has only in-frame clones and leaves some out. The sample has about 80,000 clones; approximately 91% are singletons. This CDR3 has 14 amino acids. The germline CDR1 and CDR2 sequences are LNHDA and SQIVND (reference sequence). V was shortened by 3 bases and J by 6 bases, with 14 bases between the two germline ends. The clonotype originates from a woman in her fifties or sixties in good health. The material sequenced was blood. V is TRBV19 and J is TRBJ1-2; D is ambiguous. Here the CDR3 DNA reads TGTGCCAGTAGTATCCTGGCCCGGCCAGATGGCTACACCTTC. The encoded protein is CASSILARPDGYTF.